The entry below gives a single T cell receptor beta chain sequence along with its context. Its antigen is currently not known. No much larger clone is present one base from it, and per-base qualities are unavailable. The source of the sample is a study of Tregs in tolerant kidney transplant recipients (dated by TCRdb to about 2019). Study-wide context: TCRbeta sequencing was used in the study to identify donor-specific regulatory T cells before combined kidney and bone marrow transplantation, and the identified cells were then tracked after transplant. In a few healthy controls, several methods of expanding Tregs specific for an allogeneic donor were compared by TCRbeta repertoire sequencing. The paper as a whole reports these results and caveats: Because only a small number of patients were included, the study had limitations, and the results will need to be validated in larger populations as well as under other immunosuppression protocols. Biological reproducibility was not directly addressed, though technical replication error appeared minimal. Expanding Tregs with activated donor B cells appeared to identify the most biologically relevant and donor-specific TCRbeta repertoire.

The CDR3 spans 14 residues, from the cysteine through the phenylalanine. CDR3 DNA only is kept here, 42 bases in frame from base 1. The germline V gene (reference sequence) gives CDR1 as WNHNN and CDR2 as SYGVQD. V is trimmed back by 1 base and J by 6 bases, and the junction contains 1 base that no gene match accounts for. Thawed PBMCs were FACS-sorted into unstimulated Tregs (CD4+CD25+CD127-), CD4+ non-Tregs (CD4+CD25-), CD4 cells and CD8 cells. Blood from healthy controls was obtained either as purchased buffy coats or from healthy volunteers. Healthy control blood was separated into PBMCs by Ficoll density gradient and cryopreserved, and patient PBMCs were collected both before and after transplant. Genomic DNA was extracted from sorted cells with the QIAGEN DNeasy Blood and Tissue Kit for TCRbeta CDR3 sequencing. High-throughput TCRbeta CDR3 sequencing, which included PCR amplification with bias correction and internal controls, was done commercially through immunoSEQ. The authors' pipeline ran thus. Unique productive TCRbeta sequences were defined by CDR3 nucleotide sequence where primers matched, otherwise by CDR3 amino acid sequence with Vbeta and Jbeta genes. To correct for sorting error, sequences found in more than one sorted population at a frequency ratio of 2:1 or less were discarded, and the remaining shared sequences were assigned to the population with the higher frequency. A sequence counted as donor-reactive if, in CFSE-low cells, the sequence had a frequency of at least 0.01% and was expanded at least 5-fold compared with unstimulated cells. Jensen-Shannon divergence calculated on the top 100 TCRbeta sequences ranked by frequency was used to measure repertoire divergence. For any sample with multiple sequencing runs, sorting error was corrected in each run separately before the runs were pooled. TCRdb mirrors the immuneACCESS table, restricted to in-frame sequences. Some clones are absent from its copies; in checked studies, under half trace to an unresolved V gene, and the reason for the others is unknown. V, J and clone size are those of that table, while D and trimming were read from the DNA. The sample table records 110,000 or so clones; 92% of these occur just once. Together, the top ten hold less than 0.7% of the sample.

Sequencing was carried out using CD4+ T cells from blood. Recombination joined TRBV10-1 with TRBJ2-2, with 8 bases in between that match TRBD1. This clonotype was obtained from a human donor in good health. The CDR3 corresponds to CASSELQGAGELFF. The DNA sequence follows: TGCGCCAGCAGTGAGTTACAGGGGGCCGGGGAGCTGTTTTTT.